This entry lists 32 T cell receptor beta chains sequenced from one sample in a study of cytomegalovirus exposure and HLA in healthy donors. Primers included in the PCR were 60 Vbeta and 13 Jbeta primers. Assay used: immunoSEQ multiplex PCR; TCRdb lists only in-frame clones, some missing. The profile shows approximately 140,000 clones, more than 75% of them singletons. Sequenced material: PBMCs. All receptors derive from a middle-aged man in good health and CMV-seronegative.

The V call is TRBV6-5, the J call TRBJ2-2, with TRBD1 matching 7 bases. V was clipped by 6 bases and J by 6 bases; unmatched bases: 10. Germline V gene data show CDR1 as MNHEY and CDR2 as SVGAGI. The CDR3 totals 15 residues. The CDR3 nucleotides read TGTGCCAGCAGCTACGGAGACAGGGCCCCCGGGGAGCTGTTTTTT. This codes for CASSYGDRAPGELFF.

As for this clone: It is likely a read error, because the conserved phenylalanine at the end of the CDR3 is missing. CDR3 sequence reads: CASSLRGGPNEQYL. DNA for the CDR3: TGCGCCAGCAGCTTACGTGGAGGGCCTAACGAGCAGTACCTC. V usage is TRBV5-1 and J usage is TRBJ2-7, with TRBD2 as a possible D gene (6 bases). Germline assignment: CDR1 SGHRS and CDR2 YFSETQ. Trimming pared 2 bases from V and 5 bases from J, leaving 14 bases between. The CDR3 has 14 residues.

This chain joins TRBV27 and TRBJ1-1; D possibly corresponds to TRBD1 (5 bases). CDR3 length: 13 residues. V dropped 5 bases and J dropped 4 bases, with 11 bases sitting between them. Germline assignment: CDR1 MNHEY and CDR2 SMNVEV (reference sequence). The CDR3 region has the DNA TGTGCCAGCAGTCCGCGACAGAGCACTGAAGCTTTCTTT. This sequence encodes CASSPRQSTEAFF.

The rearrangement uses TRBV27 and TRBJ1-6, with D unresolved. There are 14 residues in the CDR3. Between the trimmed V and J ends, which lost 4 bases and 0 bases, there was a span of 4 bases. Germline CDR1 is MNHEY and CDR2 is SMNVEV (reference sequence). The CDR3 DNA sequence: TGTGCCAGCAGTTCGAGCTCCTATAATTCACCCCTCCACTTT. Translation gives CASSSSSYNSPLHF.

The chain couples TRBV28 to TRBJ2-1, with 9 bases fitting TRBD2. The V segment lost 5 bases and the J segment 0 bases; nucleotides outside the gene matches: 11. The CDR3 sequence is 18 residues long. From germline, CDR1 is MDHEN and CDR2 SYDVKM. CDR3 DNA: TGTGCCAGCAGTGGCGGGAGGGCCTATATGAGCTCCTACAATGAGCAGTTCTTC. Its translation is CASSGGRAYMSSYNEQFF.

The CDR3 region is CASGYRGETQYF. The CDR3 nucleotides are TGTGCTAGTGGTTACAGGGGAGAGACCCAGTACTTC. The chain carries TRBV12-5 and TRBJ2-5; TRBD1 agrees at 7 bases. The length of the CDR3 is 12 residues. The V gene's germline CDR1 is LGHNT and CDR2 FRNRAP. Trimming removed 4 bases from V and 4 bases from J; junction bases left unmatched: 0. The full variable domain, in which reference TRBV12-5 and TRBJ2-5 provide the parts outside the CDR3, is DARVTQTPRHKVTEMGQEVTMRCQPILGHNTVFWYRQTMMQGLELLAYFRNRAPLDDSGMPKDRFSAEMPDATLATLKIQPSEPRDSAVYFCASGYRGETQYFGPGTRLLVL.

The rearrangement uses TRBV5-1 and TRBJ1-4; D unresolved. V lost 0 bases and J 8 bases, leaving 11 bases between the germline ends. The CDR3 length is 14 residues. The germline gives CDR1 SGHRS, CDR2 YFSETQ. This chain's CDR3 is CASSLAMRGEKLFF. The CDR3 nucleotides read TGCGCCAGCAGCTTGGCCATGCGGGGAGAAAAACTGTTTTTT.

This clone was observed a few times. This CDR3 is also generated by other DNA sequences in the sample. This chain joins TRBV19 and TRBJ2-1; 10 positions match TRBD2. The J segment lost 2 bases and the V segment lost 3 bases, leaving 1 base of the junction unmatched. Germline CDR1 and CDR2: LNHDA and SQIVND (reference sequence). The CDR3 spans 15 residues. The CDR3 protein is CASSMGTSAYNEQFF. The CDR3 DNA is TGTGCCAGTAGTATGGGGACTAGCGCCTACAATGAGCAGTTCTTC. Based on the CDR3 plus reference TRBV19 and TRBJ2-1, the full variable domain is DGGITQSPKYLFRKEGQNVTLSCEQNLNHDAMYWYRQDPGQGLRLIYYSQIVNDFQKGDIAEGYSVSREKKESFPLTVTSAQKNPTAFYLCASSMGTSAYNEQFFGPGTRLTVL.

This clone was counted a few times. V gene TRBV6-1 combines with J gene TRBJ2-2, with 8 bases matching TRBD2. The CDR3 length is 12 residues. V shed 6 bases, J shed 7 bases, and the junction held 1 base outside the gene matches. Per germline, CDR1 MNHNS and CDR2 SASEGT. The CDR3 region has the DNA TGTGCCAGCAGAACTAGCGGCGGGGAGCTGTTTTTT. Protein product: CASRTSGGELFF.

This chain connects TRBV7-9 to TRBJ2-5; 11 nucleotides line up with TRBD2. The germline V gene has CDR1 SEHNR and CDR2 FQNEAQ (reference sequence). CDR3 size: 14 residues. With 3 bases clipped from V and 5 bases from J, the junction kept 2 bases outside the gene matches. The CDR3 loop reads CASSFSGGAETQYF. The CDR3 bases are TGTGCCAGCAGCTTTAGCGGGGGGGCGGAGACCCAGTACTTC.

The rearrangement links TRBV27 to TRBJ2-3; 10 bases agree with TRBD2. CDR3 length: 16 residues. The V gene's germline CDR1 is MNHEY and CDR2 SMNVEV (reference sequence). The ends lost 6 bases at V and 2 bases at J; junction bases unmatched: 8. CDR3 residues: CASRRTSGVITDTQYF. Written as DNA, the CDR3 is TGTGCCAGCAGACGGACTAGCGGAGTAATCACAGATACGCAGTATTTT.

The gene calls are TRBV19 and TRBJ2-7; TRBD2 matches 12 bases. The CDR3 extends over 18 amino acids. CDR1 and CDR2 from the germline V gene are LNHDA and SQIVND (reference sequence). V was clipped by 6 bases and J by 4 bases; unmatched bases: 16. CDR3 residues: CASSPRVHLTSGGYEQYF. CDR3 in DNA: TGTGCCAGTAGCCCCAGAGTTCACTTGACTAGCGGGGGTTACGAGCAGTACTTC.

This rearrangement joins TRBV29-1 to TRBJ1-1, with a weak D call TRBD1 (6 bases). Trimming shortened V by 3 bases and J by 0 bases, and 11 bases separated the two germline ends. This CDR3 contains 14 residues. The germline gives CDR1 SQVTM, CDR2 ANQGSEA. In DNA, the CDR3 is TGCAGCGTTGAGGCAACAGGGATGAACACTGAAGCTTTCTTT. Residues: CSVEATGMNTEAFF.

The chain has TRBV19 and TRBJ2-5, with D tentatively TRBD1 (5 bases). The V and J ends lost 2 bases and 3 bases respectively, with 16 bases between them. From germline, CDR1 is LNHDA and CDR2 SQIVND (reference sequence). The CDR3 runs 16 residues. The CDR3 nucleotides read TGTGCCAGTAGTATAATCAATGAAGACAGAGAAGAGACCCAGTACTTC. Protein: CASSIINEDREETQYF.

The rearrangement joins TRBV5-1 to TRBJ2-1; TRBD2 might be the D (6 bases). Germline lookup yields CDR1 SGHRS and CDR2 YFSETQ. This CDR3 region has 14 residues. V lost 4 bases to trimming and J lost 3 bases, with 11 bases between them. CDR3 sequence: CASSGGINYNEQFF. CDR3 in DNA: TGCGCCAGCAGCGGCGGGATCAACTACAATGAGCAGTTCTTC.

CDR3 residues: CARLYGGLNEQFF. CDR3 DNA: TGTGCCAGGCTTTACGGAGGGCTCAATGAGCAGTTCTTC. The rearrangement joins TRBV6-4 to TRBJ2-1; D may be TRBD2 (6 bases). The V and J ends lost 9 bases and 6 bases respectively, with 15 bases between them. The CDR3 has 13 residues. Germline CDR1 reads MRHNA; CDR2 reads SNTAGT.

The V gene is TRBV19, the J gene TRBJ2-2; TRBD1 is a possible D gene (6 bases). This CDR3 spans 17 amino acids. Germline V gives CDR1 LNHDA, CDR2 SQIVND (reference sequence). Trimming shortened V by 3 bases and J by 3 bases, and 17 bases separated the two germline ends. The CDR3 is CASSISPYRADTGELFF. The CDR3 coding sequence is TGTGCCAGTAGTATCTCCCCCTACAGGGCGGACACCGGGGAGCTGTTTTTT.

The rearrangement links TRBV27 to TRBJ2-3; D is perhaps TRBD2 (5 bases). V lost 4 bases to trimming and J lost 3 bases, with 8 bases between them. The CDR3 is 13 amino acids. The germline V gene encodes CDR1 MNHEY and CDR2 SMNVEV (reference sequence). CDR3 nucleotide sequence: TGTGCCAGCAGTTCACTAGTGACAGATACGCAGTATTTT. Encoded protein: CASSSLVTDTQYF.

This sequence joins TRBV2 and TRBJ2-2; 10 positions match TRBD2. J gave up 6 bases and V 6 bases, and 16 bases lay outside the gene matches. The CDR3 runs 18 residues. CDR1 is SNHLY, CDR2 FYNNEI, per germline. CDR3 DNA: TGTGCCAGCAGAGAGGGGACTAGCGAAACCATGAGGCCCGGGGAGCTGTTTTTT. Encoded protein: CASREGTSETMRPGELFF.

This clone was counted only a few times. This chain links TRBV28 with TRBJ1-3; TRBD1 is a possible D gene (6 bases). The germline V gene has CDR1 MDHEN and CDR2 SYDVKM. This CDR3 region has 15 residues. V lost 6 bases and J 0 bases, leaving 12 bases between the germline ends. CDR3 sequence: CASRRGQRSGNTIYF. The CDR3 region has the DNA TGTGCCAGCAGACGTGGACAGCGCTCTGGAAACACCATATATTTT. Full variable domain (missing parts from reference TRBV28 and TRBJ1-3): DVKVTQSSRYLVKRTGEKVFLECVQDMDHENMFWYRQDPGLGLRLIYFSYDVKMKEKGDIPEGYSVSREKKERFSLILESASTNQTSMYLCASRRGQRSGNTIYFGEGSWLTVV.

The chain couples TRBV25-1 to TRBJ2-5; 7 nucleotides agree with TRBD2. CDR1 is MGHDK, CDR2 SYGVNS, per germline. The CDR3 contains 17 residues. The V gene end was trimmed by 1 base and the J gene end by 0 bases; junction bases not matched to a gene: 8. CDR3 nucleotide sequence: TGTGCCAGCAGTGAATCTTGGGGGGGTGTAGACCAAGAGACCCAGTACTTC. Its protein is CASSESWGGVDQETQYF.

V is TRBV13 and J is TRBJ2-1, with 11 nucleotides matching TRBD2. V dropped 1 base and J dropped 4; count of bases not matched to a gene: 3. This CDR3 comprises 16 residues. Germline CDR1 is PRHDT and CDR2 is FYEKMQ (reference sequence). The DNA for the CDR3 is TGTGCCAGCAGCTTAGATCCTAGCGGGAGGTACAATGAGCAGTTCTTC. Protein product: CASSLDPSGRYNEQFF.

This clone has just one count. The gene calls are TRBV7-9 and TRBJ2-7, with 7 bases identical to TRBD2. Germline CDR1 reads SEHNR; CDR2 reads FQNEAQ (reference sequence). The V segment lost 5 bases and the J segment 3 bases; nucleotides outside the gene matches: 13. The CDR3 extends over 16 amino acids. CDR3 nucleotides: TGTGCCAGCAGCATGACAAGCGGGACGGCCTACTACGAGCAGTACTTC. Residues: CASSMTSGTAYYEQYF.

In this sample, this clone turned up once. The rearrangement uses TRBV5-1 and TRBJ1-1, with D possibly TRBD1 on 6 matching bases. Germline V gene sequence: CDR1 SGHRS, CDR2 YFSETQ. The ends were cut back, 2 bases at V and 8 bases at J, with 13 bases in the middle. The CDR3 spans 13 residues. The CDR3: CASSFGGPSEAFF. The CDR3 DNA is TGCGCCAGCAGCTTCGGGGGGCCCTCCGAAGCTTTCTTT.

The chain combines TRBV19 with TRBJ2-7, with 10 bases matching TRBD2. The CDR3 runs 18 residues. V lost 4 bases and J lost 7; bases outside the gene matches: 19. The germline gives CDR1 LNHDA, CDR2 SQIVND (reference sequence). CDR3 amino acids: CASSTESYLAGVSEEQYF. CDR3 DNA sequence: TGTGCCAGTAGTACAGAGTCCTACCTAGCGGGAGTCTCGGAAGAGCAGTACTTC.

Turning to this clone: The junction departs from the called germline gene at one end, perhaps through a read error. V is TRBV2 and J is TRBJ2-4; 9 nucleotides line up with TRBD1. The CDR3 is made up of 16 amino acids. CDR1 SNHLY and CDR2 FYNNEI come from the germline V gene. The CDR3 sequence: CASTRDRAGAKNSQYF. CDR3 coding DNA: TGTGCCAGCACCCGGGACAGGGCCGGGGCCAAAAACAGTCAGTACTTC.

CDR3 in amino acids: CASSEQGGREGTDTQYF. The DNA for the CDR3 is TGCGCCAGCAGTGAGCAGGGAGGGCGGGAGGGGACAGATACGCAGTATTTT. The chain has TRBV10-2 and TRBJ2-3; TRBD2 matches at 9 bases. Germline assignment: CDR1 WSHSY and CDR2 SAAADI. This CDR3 spans 17 amino acids. With 2 bases clipped from V and 3 bases from J, the junction kept 9 bases outside the gene matches.

This clone was counted between two and nine times. A junction end diverges from the germline sequence, so it may reflect a read error. The chain is built from TRBV7-9 and TRBJ2-1; the D is unclear. From germline, CDR1 is SEHNR and CDR2 FQNEAQ (reference sequence). CDR3 size: 15 residues. The CDR3 loop is CSSTQPPPGGNEQFF. The CDR3 nucleotides read TGTTCCAGCACACAACCCCCTCCGGGTGGCAATGAGCAGTTCTTC.

The chain has TRBV13 and TRBJ2-5, with 7 bases lining up with TRBD1. The CDR3 consists of 14 residues. J gave up 6 bases and V 5 bases, and 9 bases lay outside the gene matches. Germline-derived CDR1 and CDR2 are PRHDT and FYEKMQ (reference sequence). CDR3: CASSEGTGVKTQYF. The CDR3 bases are TGTGCCAGCAGCGAAGGAACAGGGGTGAAGACCCAGTACTTC.

The gene calls are TRBV2 and TRBJ2-5; TRBD1 aligns across 9 bases. The DNA end lines up better with TRBJ2-7; the J call may be wrong. Per the germline V gene, CDR1 is SNHLY and CDR2 is FYNNEI. CDR3 size: 15 residues. The CDR3 bases are TGTGCCAGCAGGGCCGGACAGGGGTTAGGCTACGAGCAGTACTTC. This encodes CASRAGQGLGYEQYF.

The rearrangement links TRBV19 to TRBJ1-2; D possibly corresponds to TRBD1 (6 bases). The V end lost 4 bases, the J end lost 2 bases, and 26 bases lay between the germline ends. This CDR3 has 19 amino acids. Looked up from germline, CDR1 is LNHDA and CDR2 is SQIVND (reference sequence). The CDR3 reads CASSRYEPGHLSGNYGYTF. DNA for the CDR3: TGTGCCAGTAGTAGATATGAACCGGGACATTTATCTGGAAACTATGGCTACACCTTC.

The chain has TRBV29-1 and TRBJ2-3; D is unresolved. The length of the CDR3 is 14 residues. V was pared by 3 bases and J by 0 bases, with 10 bases between. CDR1 and CDR2 (germline): SQVTM, ANQGSEA. Here the CDR3 DNA reads TGCAGCGTTGATTTAGGAGCTAGCACAGATACGCAGTATTTT. Translation gives CSVDLGASTDTQYF.